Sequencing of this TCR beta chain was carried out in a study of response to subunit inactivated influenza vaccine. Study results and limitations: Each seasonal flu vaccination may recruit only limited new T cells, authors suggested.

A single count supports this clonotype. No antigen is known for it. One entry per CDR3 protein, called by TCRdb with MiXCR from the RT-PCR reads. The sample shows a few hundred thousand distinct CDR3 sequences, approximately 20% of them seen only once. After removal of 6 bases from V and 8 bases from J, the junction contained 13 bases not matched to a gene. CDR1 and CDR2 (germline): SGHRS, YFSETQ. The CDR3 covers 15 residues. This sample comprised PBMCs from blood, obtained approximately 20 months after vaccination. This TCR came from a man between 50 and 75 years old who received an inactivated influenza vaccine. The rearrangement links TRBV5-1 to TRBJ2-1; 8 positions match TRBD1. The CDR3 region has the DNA TGCGCCAGCACCTCCACGCAGGACAGGGCGGATGAGCAGTTCTTC. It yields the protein CASTSTQDRADEQFF.